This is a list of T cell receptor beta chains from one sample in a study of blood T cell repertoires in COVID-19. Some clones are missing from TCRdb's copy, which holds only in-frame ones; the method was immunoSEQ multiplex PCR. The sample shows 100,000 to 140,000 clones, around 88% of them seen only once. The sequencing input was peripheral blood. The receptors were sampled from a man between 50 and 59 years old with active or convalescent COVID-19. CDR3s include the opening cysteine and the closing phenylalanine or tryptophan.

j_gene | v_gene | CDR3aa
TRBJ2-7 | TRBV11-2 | CASSPLLGSYEQYF
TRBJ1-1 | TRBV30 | CAWSPGTGGTEAFF
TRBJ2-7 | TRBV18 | CASSPNRDRGYEQYF
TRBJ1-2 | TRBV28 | CASSLGGYGYTF
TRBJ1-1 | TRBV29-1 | CSVVRDKNTEAFF
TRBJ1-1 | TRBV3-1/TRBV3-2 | CASSQGLAGTEAFF
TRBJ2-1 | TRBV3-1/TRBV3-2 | CASSQEEGGLPQFF
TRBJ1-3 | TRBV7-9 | CASSHTATGGNTIYF
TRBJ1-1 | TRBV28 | CASSLGRENTEAFF
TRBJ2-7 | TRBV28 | CASRQGPYEQYF
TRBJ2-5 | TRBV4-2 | CASSQDQGEETQYF
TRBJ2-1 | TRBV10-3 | CAISQTIAGGLNEQFF
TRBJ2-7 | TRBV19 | CATKTQRDYSYEQYF
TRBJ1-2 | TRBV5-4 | CASSWDTFYGYTF
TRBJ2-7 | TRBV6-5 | CASSYGVGYEQYF
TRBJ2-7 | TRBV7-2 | CASSLSGGSSYEQYF
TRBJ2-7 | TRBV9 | CASSVGTDDYEQYF
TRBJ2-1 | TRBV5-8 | CASSLLMLSRSSYNEQFF
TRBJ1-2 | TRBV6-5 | CASSYSPGADYGYTF
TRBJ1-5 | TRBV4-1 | CASSQDHPRGNQPQHF
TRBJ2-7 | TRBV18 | CASSPLASSYEQYF
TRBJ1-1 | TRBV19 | CASSIGRTGNTEAFF
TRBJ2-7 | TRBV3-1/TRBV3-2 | CASSHRTYSYEQYF
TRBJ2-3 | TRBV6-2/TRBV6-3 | CASSWTSGRRTDTQYF
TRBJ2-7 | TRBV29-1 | CSVRQGAYEQYF
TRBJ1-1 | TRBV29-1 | CSVAVDRGNTEAFF
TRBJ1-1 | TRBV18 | CASSPGQGTEAFF
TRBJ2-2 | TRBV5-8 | CASSLGGAGELFF
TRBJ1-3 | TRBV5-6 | CASSFSGTGIINTIYF
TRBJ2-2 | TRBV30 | CAWRKPGGSAGELFF
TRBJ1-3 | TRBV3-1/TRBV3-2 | CASSPQGSAGNTIYF
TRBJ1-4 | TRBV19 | CASSSRPGANEKLFF
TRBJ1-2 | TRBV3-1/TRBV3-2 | CASSQAGSDYGYTF
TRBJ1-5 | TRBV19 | CASSPGPGQPQHF
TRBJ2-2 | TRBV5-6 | CASSFRTRSAGELFF
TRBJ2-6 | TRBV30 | CAWKNAGTGANVLTF
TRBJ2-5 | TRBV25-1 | CASSPAGVSQYF
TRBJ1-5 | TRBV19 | CASSFGDRGRQPQHF
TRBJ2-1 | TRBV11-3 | CASSSTVSGSIGGEQFF
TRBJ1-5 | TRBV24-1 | CATSDSLRGPNQPQHF
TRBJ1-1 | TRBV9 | CASSVQGQNTEAFF